The sample holds a few counts of the clone carrying this T cell receptor (beta chain). This entry comes from a study of identical twins. This CDR3 comprises 12 residues. Germline V CDR1 and CDR2: MDHEN, SYDVKM. V was trimmed by 6 bases and J by 0 bases, leaving 5 bases between them. Via MiXCR, TCRdb re-called the 5' RACE reads, giving one row per CDR3 protein. The data hold about 520,000 distinct CDR3 sequences, with less than 25% observed a single time. This sample also appeared in a second study, on T cells expressing NK-cell markers.

This receptor was taken from a woman aged 18-29 years in good health. The sample comprised CD4+ T cells sorted from blood. V is TRBV28 and J is TRBJ1-1; no clear D. DNA of the CDR3: TGTGCCAGCAGCCAAATGAACACTGAAGCTTTCTTT. Amino acids: CASSQMNTEAFF.